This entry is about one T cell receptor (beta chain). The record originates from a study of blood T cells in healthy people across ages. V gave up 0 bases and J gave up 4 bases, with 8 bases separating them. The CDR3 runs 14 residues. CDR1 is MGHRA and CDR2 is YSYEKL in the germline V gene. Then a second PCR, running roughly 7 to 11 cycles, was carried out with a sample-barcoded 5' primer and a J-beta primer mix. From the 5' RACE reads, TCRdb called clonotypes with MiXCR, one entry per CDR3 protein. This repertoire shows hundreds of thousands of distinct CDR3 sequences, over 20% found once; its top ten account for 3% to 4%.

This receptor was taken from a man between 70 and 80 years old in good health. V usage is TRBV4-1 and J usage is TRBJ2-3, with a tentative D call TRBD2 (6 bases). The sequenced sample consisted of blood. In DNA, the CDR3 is TGCGCCAGCAGCCAAGACCCGGGAGCAGATACGCAGTATTTT. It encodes CASSQDPGADTQYF.